Listed below are T cell receptor beta chains from one sample, sequenced in a study of T cell repertoires in cytomegalovirus infection. TCRdb ran MiXCR on the reads and lists one entry per CDR3 protein. In the table there are fewer than 550,000 distinct CDR3 sequences, about 17% of which are singletons. Sequenced sample: CD8+ T cells from PBMCs. The receptors were sampled from a human donor in good health (CMV status not recorded). Some clones in this sample may be carry-over from other donors' samples. The CDR3 runs from the conserved cysteine through the conserved F or W.

v_gene: TRBV4-2; j_gene: TRBJ1-1; CDR3aa: CASSETIRSNTEAFF
v_gene: TRBV7-6; j_gene: TRBJ2-3; CDR3aa: CASSERVSPPGTDTQYF
v_gene: TRBV11-1; j_gene: TRBJ2-7; CDR3aa: CASSLFLAGGPTSYEQYF
v_gene: TRBV7-8; j_gene: TRBJ1-5; CDR3aa: CASSLGIADGYSNQPQHF
v_gene: TRBV18; j_gene: TRBJ1-5; CDR3aa: CASSSDISNQPQHF
v_gene: TRBV7-9; j_gene: TRBJ1-2; CDR3aa: CASSPNAVNYGYTF
v_gene: TRBV7-3; j_gene: TRBJ1-1; CDR3aa: CASSLIGGRNTEAFF
v_gene: TRBV7-3; j_gene: TRBJ1-2; CDR3aa: CASSSNPGQPPGGYGYTF
v_gene: TRBV7-9; j_gene: TRBJ2-1; CDR3aa: CASSIYIPPSNEQFF
v_gene: TRBV25-1; j_gene: TRBJ2-3; CDR3aa: CASSDHTGGLTTDTQYF
v_gene: TRBV20-1; j_gene: TRBJ1-4; CDR3aa: CSARELGGSNEKLFF
v_gene: TRBV6-1; j_gene: TRBJ2-2; CDR3aa: CASSLSRDSSDGELFF
v_gene: TRBV9; j_gene: TRBJ1-1; CDR3aa: CASSLSWGRNTEAFF
v_gene: TRBV10-2; j_gene: TRBJ2-3; CDR3aa: CASSEGVAGLVVTDTQYF
v_gene: TRBV3-1; j_gene: TRBJ2-1; CDR3aa: CASSQARLGEQFF
v_gene: TRBV7-3; j_gene: TRBJ2-3; CDR3aa: CASAGGGGADTQYF
v_gene: TRBV7-6; j_gene: TRBJ1-6; CDR3aa: CASSLAGGSYNSPLHF
v_gene: TRBV7-3; j_gene: TRBJ2-1; CDR3aa: CASSLGSGSRNEQFF
v_gene: TRBV28; j_gene: TRBJ2-7; CDR3aa: CASSPLTGGPSYEQYF
v_gene: TRBV6-6; j_gene: TRBJ1-5; CDR3aa: CASTYGDQPQHF
v_gene: TRBV11-3; j_gene: TRBJ1-6; CDR3aa: CASSLVGSTDTYNSPLHF
v_gene: TRBV24-1; j_gene: TRBJ2-3; CDR3aa: CATSEFPPISGIPTDTQYF
v_gene: TRBV7-9; j_gene: TRBJ2-1; CDR3aa: CASSPWDSVANEQFF
v_gene: TRBV2; j_gene: TRBJ1-1; CDR3aa: CASSKGQGVNTEAFF
v_gene: TRBV11-2; j_gene: TRBJ2-2; CDR3aa: CASSHRPVTSGYTGELFF
v_gene: TRBV7-3; j_gene: TRBJ2-7; CDR3aa: CASSTGGGYEQYF
v_gene: TRBV6-6; j_gene: TRBJ1-5; CDR3aa: CASIPGEGSGQPQHF
v_gene: TRBV20-1; j_gene: TRBJ2-1; CDR3aa: CSARDTGRTWRGDEQFF
v_gene: TRBV11-2; j_gene: TRBJ1-2; CDR3aa: CASSGSHRVAGYGYTF
v_gene: TRBV18; j_gene: TRBJ2-5; CDR3aa: CASSYGTKETQYF
v_gene: TRBV27; j_gene: TRBJ1-1; CDR3aa: CASSSGYTEAFF
v_gene: TRBV27; j_gene: TRBJ2-1; CDR3aa: CASCGLAGDHNEQFF
v_gene: TRBV10-3; j_gene: TRBJ1-1; CDR3aa: CAISESGNSNTEAFF
v_gene: TRBV19; j_gene: TRBJ1-5; CDR3aa: CASSMRGDPSNQPQHF
v_gene: TRBV19; j_gene: TRBJ2-7; CDR3aa: CASAYSGGHSYEQYF
v_gene: TRBV20-1; j_gene: TRBJ2-7; CDR3aa: CSARGAYSSYEQYF
v_gene: TRBV12-3/TRBV12-4; j_gene: TRBJ2-3; CDR3aa: CASSPPRLAVHITGDTQYF
v_gene: TRBV7-2; j_gene: TRBJ2-7; CDR3aa: CASSLGGGANYEQYF
v_gene: TRBV20-1; j_gene: TRBJ2-5; CDR3aa: CSARDLEFGLTQETQYF
v_gene: TRBV9; j_gene: TRBJ2-7; CDR3aa: CASPDDSGSYEQYF
v_gene: TRBV5-4; j_gene: TRBJ2-3; CDR3aa: CASSPYQGAGRDTQYF
v_gene: TRBV12-3/TRBV12-4; j_gene: TRBJ2-7; CDR3aa: CASSFGTGGNEQYF
v_gene: TRBV25-1; j_gene: TRBJ1-5; CDR3aa: CASSNAGGGNQPQHF
v_gene: TRBV12-3/TRBV12-4; j_gene: TRBJ2-7; CDR3aa: CASSSQTQSPGLTEGEQYF
v_gene: TRBV19; j_gene: TRBJ1-6; CDR3aa: CASSIQGSKNSPLHF
v_gene: TRBV15; j_gene: TRBJ2-7; CDR3aa: CATSSRRDGTYEQYF
v_gene: TRBV28; j_gene: TRBJ2-3; CDR3aa: CASSDLTSGSTDTQYF
v_gene: TRBV6-5; j_gene: TRBJ2-6; CDR3aa: CASSYAGTGASSGANVLTF
v_gene: TRBV29-1; j_gene: TRBJ2-7; CDR3aa: CSASRDRGLEQYF
v_gene: TRBV6-1; j_gene: TRBJ2-1; CDR3aa: CASSPLRTNNEQFF
v_gene: TRBV27; j_gene: TRBJ2-1; CDR3aa: CASSPGTRYNEQFF
v_gene: TRBV20-1; j_gene: TRBJ2-3; CDR3aa: CSARDHWQKRTSTDTQYF
v_gene: TRBV6-5; j_gene: TRBJ1-1; CDR3aa: CASSRDAPENTEAFF